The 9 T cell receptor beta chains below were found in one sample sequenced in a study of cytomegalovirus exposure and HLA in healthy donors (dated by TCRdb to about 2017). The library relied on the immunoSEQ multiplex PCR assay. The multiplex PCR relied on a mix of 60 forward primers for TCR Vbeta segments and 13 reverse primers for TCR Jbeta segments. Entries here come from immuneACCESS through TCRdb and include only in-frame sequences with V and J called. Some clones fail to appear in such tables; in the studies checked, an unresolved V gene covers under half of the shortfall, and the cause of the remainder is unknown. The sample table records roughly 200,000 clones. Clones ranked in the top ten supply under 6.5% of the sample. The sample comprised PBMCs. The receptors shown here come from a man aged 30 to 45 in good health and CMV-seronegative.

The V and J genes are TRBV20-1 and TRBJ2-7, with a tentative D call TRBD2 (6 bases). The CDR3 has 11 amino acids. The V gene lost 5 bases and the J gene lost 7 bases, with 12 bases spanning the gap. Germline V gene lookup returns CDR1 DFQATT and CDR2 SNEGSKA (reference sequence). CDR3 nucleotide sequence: TGCAGTGCTTCCGCGGGGAGGGAGCAGTACTTC. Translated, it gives CSASAGREQYF.

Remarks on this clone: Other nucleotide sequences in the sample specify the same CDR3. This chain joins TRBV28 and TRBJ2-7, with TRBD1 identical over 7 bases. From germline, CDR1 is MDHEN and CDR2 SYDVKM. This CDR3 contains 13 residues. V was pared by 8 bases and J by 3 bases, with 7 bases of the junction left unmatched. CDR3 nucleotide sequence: TGTGCCAGCTCACCGGGACAGAGCTACGAGCAGTACTTC. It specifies CASSPGQSYEQYF.

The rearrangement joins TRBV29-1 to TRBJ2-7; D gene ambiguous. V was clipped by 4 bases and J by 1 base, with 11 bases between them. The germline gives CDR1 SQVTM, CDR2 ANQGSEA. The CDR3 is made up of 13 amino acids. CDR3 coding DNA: TGCAGCGTTGGGAGAGCGTTATCCTACGAGCAGTACTTC. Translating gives CSVGRALSYEQYF.

CDR3 residues: CASSLPLSVDEQYF. CDR3 nucleotides: TGCGCCAGCAGCTTGCCCTTGAGCGTTGACGAGCAGTACTTC. The chain carries TRBV5-1 and TRBJ2-7, with unresolved D. The V gene's germline CDR1 is SGHRS and CDR2 YFSETQ. This CDR3 region has 14 residues. Trimming took off 1 base at V and 5 bases at J, with 13 bases between the two ends.

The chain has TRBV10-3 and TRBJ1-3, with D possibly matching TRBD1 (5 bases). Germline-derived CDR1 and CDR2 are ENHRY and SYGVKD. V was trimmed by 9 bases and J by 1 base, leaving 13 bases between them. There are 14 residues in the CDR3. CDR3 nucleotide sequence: TGTGCCATAAGCTCAGGGTTATCTGGAAACACCATATATTTT. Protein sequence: CAISSGLSGNTIYF.

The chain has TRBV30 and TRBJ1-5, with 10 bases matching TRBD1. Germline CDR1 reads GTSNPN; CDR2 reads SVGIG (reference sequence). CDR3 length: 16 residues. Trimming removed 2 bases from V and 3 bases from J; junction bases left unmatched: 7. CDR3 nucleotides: TGTGCCTGGAGTCCCCGGGGACAGGGGCCCAATCAGCCCCAGCATTTT. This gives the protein CAWSPRGQGPNQPQHF.

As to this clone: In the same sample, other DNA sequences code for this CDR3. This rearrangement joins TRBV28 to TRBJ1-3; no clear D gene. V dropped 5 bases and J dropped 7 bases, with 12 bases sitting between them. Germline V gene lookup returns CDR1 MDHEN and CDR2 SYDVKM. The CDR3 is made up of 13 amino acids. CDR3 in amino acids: CASSLGGRNTIYF. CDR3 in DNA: TGTGCCAGCAGTCTGGGTGGGAGGAACACCATATATTTT.

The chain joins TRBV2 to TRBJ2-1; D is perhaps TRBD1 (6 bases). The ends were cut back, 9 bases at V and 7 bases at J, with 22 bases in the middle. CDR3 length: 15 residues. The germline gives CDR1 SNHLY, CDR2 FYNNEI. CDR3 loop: CASKGSHRTENEQFF. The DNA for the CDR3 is TGTGCCAGTAAAGGATCACACCGGACAGAAAATGAGCAGTTCTTC.

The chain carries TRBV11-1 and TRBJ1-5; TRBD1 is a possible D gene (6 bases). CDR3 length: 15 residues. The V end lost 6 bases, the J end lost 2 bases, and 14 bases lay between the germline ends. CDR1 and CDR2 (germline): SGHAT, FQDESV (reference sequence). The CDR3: CASSKGGGRNQPQHF. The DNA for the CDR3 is TGTGCCAGCAGTAAGGGAGGGGGGCGCAATCAGCCCCAGCATTTT. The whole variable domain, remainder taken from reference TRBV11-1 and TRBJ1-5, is EAEVAQSPRYKITEKSQAVAFWCDPISGHATLYWYRQILGQGPELLVQFQDESVVDDSQLPKDRFSAERLKGVDSTLKIQPAELGDSAMYLCASSKGGGRNQPQHFGDGTRLSIL.